The present T cell receptor (beta chain) was sequenced within a study of cytomegalovirus exposure and HLA in healthy donors. About the study: A previous analysis identified approximately 120 million unique TCR beta sequences derived from approximately 190 million T cells. Findings and limits, study-wide: Common viral pathogens seemed to be connected with several of the most significant clusters, according to a later analysis.

The study ran its PCR with 60 Vbeta and 13 Jbeta primers. Original methodology: It was a later analysis that counted 79 million or so unique TCR beta chains, of which about 10 million were shared. Repertoires were generated with immunoSEQ multiplex PCR, while TCRdb's copy carries only in-frame clones and drops some. V and J calls and clone size come straight from that table; D and trimming were deduced from the DNA. Of approximately 210,000 clones in the sample, about three quarters were seen once. V lost 0 bases to trimming and J lost 9 bases, with 12 bases between them. Germline V lookup: CDR1 SGHNT, CDR2 YENEEA. This CDR3 has 15 residues. This clone was observed once. Its antigen is unidentified.

Sequenced input: PBMCs. The chain is built from TRBV11-3 and TRBJ1-6; weak D call: TRBD1 (5 bases). The sequence was obtained from a woman aged 35 to 49 in good health and CMV-seronegative. Written as DNA, the CDR3 is TGTGCCAGCAGCTTAGATCCCCAGGGCGGTTCACCCCTCCACTTT. Protein product: CASSLDPQGGSPLHF.